One and the same sample provided the 7 T cell receptor beta chains below, sequenced in a study of preoperative IRX-2 immunotherapy in early breast cancer. Documented treatment: preoperative locoregional IRX-2 cytokine immunotherapy. Some clones are missing from TCRdb's copy, which holds only in-frame ones; the method was immunoSEQ multiplex PCR. Of some 30,000 clones listed, under 90% are singletons. The sequencing here drew on tumor tissue, taken after IRX-2 immunotherapy. The source of these receptors is a human donor with breast cancer.

About this clone itself: At one of its ends the junction is not consistent with the germline gene, which may arise from a read error. The chain combines TRBV6-8 with TRBJ1-1; D gene ambiguous. CDR1 is MNHGY, CDR2 SAAAGT, per germline. The CDR3 covers 14 residues. The CDR3 coding sequence is TGTGCCATCAGTGTAGGCGGAAGGAACACTGAAGCTTTCTTT. Translating gives CAISVGGRNTEAFF.

To note about this clone: One junction end disagrees with the germline gene, perhaps due to a read error. The V gene is TRBV15, the J gene TRBJ1-3; 9 nucleotides align to TRBD1. Germline CDR1 reads LNHNV; CDR2 reads YYDKDF (reference sequence). This CDR3 contains 16 residues. The CDR3 nucleotides read TGTGCCAGCAGCTTACAGGGGGCCTTCTCTGGAAACACCATATATTTT. Protein: CASSLQGAFSGNTIYF.

The V and J genes are TRBV19 and TRBJ1-4; a weak D match, TRBD1 (5 bases). Trimming cost V 5 bases and J 8 bases, with 18 bases left between them. CDR3 size: 15 residues. Germline values: CDR1 LNHDA, CDR2 SQIVND (reference sequence). The chain's CDR3 is CASSQTGTRGEKLFF. The CDR3, as DNA: TGTGCCAGTAGTCAAACCGGGACTCGGGGAGAAAAACTGTTTTTT.

The chain has TRBV19 and TRBJ2-6; the D is unclear. From germline, CDR1 is LNHDA and CDR2 SQIVND (reference sequence). V lost 3 bases and J lost 2, with 11 bases in between. The CDR3 consists of 16 residues. The CDR3: CASSIDGRTGANVLTF. The CDR3, as DNA: TGTGCCAGTAGTATCGACGGAAGGACTGGGGCCAACGTCCTGACTTTC.

The CDR3 region is CASSLVSGGLSTDTQYF. The CDR3 DNA sequence: TGTGCCAGCAGCTTGGTTAGCGGGGGCCTTAGCACAGATACGCAGTATTTT. J is TRBJ2-3 and V is TRBV7-5; TRBD2 is taken as the D call from the table, unchecked against the DNA. TRBV7-5 is termed a pseudogene. The CDR3 contains 17 residues.

In DNA form, the CDR3 reads TGTGCCAGCAGCCCTGGACAGGGGGTTGTAGGCTACACCTTC. Its translation: CASSPGQGVVGYTF. The rearrangement uses TRBV7-6 and TRBJ1-2, with 10 bases aligning to TRBD1. From germline, CDR1 is SGHVS and CDR2 FNYEAQ. J gave up 8 bases and V 5 bases, and 8 bases lay outside the gene matches. The CDR3 consists of 14 residues.

Comments on this clone: Germline is not matched at one junction end, which may reflect a read error. This sequence joins TRBV6-8 and TRBJ2-3, with 8 positions matching TRBD1. CDR1 and CDR2 (germline): MNHGY, SAAAGT. The CDR3 spans 15 residues. CDR3 loop: CAISTGQGVGDTQYF. The CDR3, as DNA: TGTGCCATCAGTACCGGACAGGGTGTGGGAGATACGCAGTATTTT.